This TCR beta chain was identified in a study of identical twins. Unmatched junction bases numbered 8, after V lost 6 bases and J lost 5 bases. The CDR3 is 14 residues long. This clonotype occurred a few times. From the 5' RACE reads, TCRdb called clonotypes with MiXCR, one entry per CDR3 protein. The data hold a few hundred thousand distinct CDR3 sequences, with approximately 25% observed a single time. The same sample was also studied in work on T cells expressing NK-cell markers.

The sequence came from a woman younger than 30 in good health. Sequencing was performed on CD4+ T cells sorted from blood. This chain uses TRBV12-3 or TRBV12-4 with TRBJ2-3; 7 bases map to TRBD2. CDR3 sequence: CASRFRLAQDTQYF. CDR3 DNA: TGTGCCAGCAGGTTTCGACTAGCCCAAGATACGCAGTATTTT.